The clone carrying this TCR beta chain was observed a handful of times. Its antigen is not identified. This entry comes from a study of blood T cells in healthy people across ages. Study-wide points: Long-lived and aged donors differed, with more naive CD4+ cells and higher diversity in the long-lived. A strong correlation between TCR beta diversity and naive T cell percentage was seen.

Through a sample-barcoded 5' primer and a J-beta primer mix, a second PCR was run for roughly 6 to 11 cycles. TCRdb re-derived calls from the 5' RACE reads in MiXCR, one entry per CDR3 protein. The table has about 760,000 distinct CDR3 sequences, around three fifths seen once. The germline V gene encodes CDR1 PRHDT and CDR2 FYEKMQ (reference sequence). Trimming stripped 1 base from V and 2 bases from J, with 13 bases between. The CDR3 has 16 amino acids. The TCR originated in a man aged 40-50 years in good health. The chain combines TRBV13 with TRBJ2-3; D perhaps matches TRBD1 (6 bases). Source material: blood. CDR3 sequence: CASSLVSGQNTDTQYF. The CDR3 region has the DNA TGTGCCAGCAGCTTAGTATCGGGACAAAACACAGATACGCAGTATTTT.